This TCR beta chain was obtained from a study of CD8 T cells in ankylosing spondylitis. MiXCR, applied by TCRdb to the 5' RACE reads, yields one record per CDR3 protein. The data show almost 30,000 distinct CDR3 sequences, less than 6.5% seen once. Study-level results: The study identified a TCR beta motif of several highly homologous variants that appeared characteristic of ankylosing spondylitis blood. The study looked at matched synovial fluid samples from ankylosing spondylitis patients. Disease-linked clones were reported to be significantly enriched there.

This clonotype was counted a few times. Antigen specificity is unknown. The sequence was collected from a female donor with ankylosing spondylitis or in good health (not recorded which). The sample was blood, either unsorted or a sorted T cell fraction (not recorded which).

The DNA of the CDR3 is TGTGCCAGCAGCCCCTGGACTAGCGGGGGGACTGAGCAGTTCTTC. This gives the protein CASSPWTSGGTEQFF. V and J are TRBV9 and TRBJ2-1, with 14 bases aligning to TRBD2. The CDR3 is made up of 15 amino acids. The germline CDR1 and CDR2 sequences are SGDLS and YYNGEE. Trimming took 4 bases from V and 9 from J; bases not matched to a gene: 6.